These T cell receptor beta chains were read from a single sample in a study of blood T cell repertoires in COVID-19. Method: immunoSEQ multiplex PCR; TCRdb's copy keeps in-frame clones and lacks some. The sample contains 250,000 or so clones, nearly 90% of which appear only once. The material sequenced was peripheral blood. These receptors originate from a woman aged 55 to 70 with COVID-19, enrolled during active disease. The CDR3 runs from the conserved cysteine through the conserved F or W. Each record gives: clone size, D gene, V gene, J gene, CDR3 protein, CDR3 DNA. A D gene is named only where the DNA matches it firmly. For some rows the clone size is stated as once, few or many, or as a class when expanded; others skip it.

size: NA
D: TRBD1
V: TRBV6-6
J: TRBJ2-7
CDR3: CASREITGGPREQYF
DNA: TGTGCCAGCAGAGAAATTACAGGGGGCCCGCGCGAGCAGTACTTC

size: few
D: NA
V: TRBV7-2
J: TRBJ1-2
CDR3: CASSLAAPQGQLGYTF
DNA: TGTGCCAGCAGCTTAGCCGCCCCACAGGGTCAACTTGGCTACACCTTC

size: NA
D: TRBD1
V: TRBV2
J: TRBJ1-1
CDR3: CASSVGTGMVTEAFF
DNA: TGTGCCAGCAGTGTGGGGACAGGGATGGTAACTGAAGCTTTCTTT

size: NA
D: TRBD2
V: TRBV3-1/TRBV3-2
J: TRBJ2-2
CDR3: CASSLLGSGGRNTGELFF
DNA: TGTGCCAGCAGCCTCCTTGGTAGCGGGGGGAGAAACACCGGGGAGCTGTTTTTT

size: NA
D: TRBD2
V: TRBV5-1
J: TRBJ2-3
CDR3: CASSERGGDTQYF
DNA: TGCGCCAGCAGCGAGCGGGGGGGAGATACGCAGTATTTT

size: NA
D: NA
V: TRBV19
J: TRBJ2-1
CDR3: CASSVGGTSYNEQFF
DNA: TGTGCCAGTAGTGTGGGGGGGACATCCTACAATGAGCAGTTCTTC

size: NA
D: NA
V: TRBV4-3
J: TRBJ2-7
CDR3: CASSQDGTPNLGQYF
DNA: TGCGCCAGCAGCCAAGACGGGACACCGAACCTGGGGCAGTACTTC

size: NA
D: NA
V: TRBV4-1
J: TRBJ2-7
CDR3: CASSPTPDRSYEQYF
DNA: TGCGCCAGCAGCCCGACCCCCGACAGGTCCTACGAGCAGTACTTC

size: NA
D: TRBD1
V: TRBV19
J: TRBJ1-2
CDR3: CASSMGTGGVYGYTF
DNA: TGTGCCAGTAGTATGGGGACAGGGGGAGTATATGGCTACACCTTC

size: NA
D: TRBD1
V: TRBV11-2
J: TRBJ1-1
CDR3: CASSSARTGNTEAFF
DNA: TGTGCCAGCAGCTCAGCCCGGACAGGGAACACTGAAGCTTTCTTT

size: NA
D: TRBD1
V: TRBV27
J: TRBJ1-6
CDR3: CASSQADRAYSPLHF
DNA: TGTGCCAGCAGTCAAGCCGACAGGGCCTATTCACCCCTCCACTTT

size: NA
D: TRBD1
V: TRBV15
J: TRBJ1-6
CDR3: CATSRDLTKTGPHGSPLHF
DNA: TGTGCCACCAGCAGAGATCTGACCAAGACAGGGCCCCACGGATCACCCCTCCACTTT

size: NA
D: NA
V: TRBV12-3/TRBV12-4
J: TRBJ1-1
CDR3: CASSFSPTEAFF
DNA: TGTGCCAGCAGTTTCAGTCCCACTGAAGCTTTCTTT

size: once
D: NA
V: TRBV5-6
J: TRBJ1-1
CDR3: CASSFYSTEAFF
DNA: TGTGCCAGCAGCTTCTATTCAACTGAAGCTTTCTTT

size: NA
D: TRBD1
V: TRBV18
J: TRBJ1-4
CDR3: CASSLGQGSDEKLFF
DNA: TGTGCCAGCTCACTAGGACAGGGATCGGATGAAAAACTGTTTTTT

size: NA
D: NA
V: TRBV19
J: TRBJ2-1
CDR3: CASSIAASKGEQFF
DNA: TGTGCCAGTAGTATAGCGGCCAGCAAGGGGGAGCAGTTCTTC

size: NA
D: NA
V: TRBV9
J: TRBJ1-4
CDR3: CASSAPHGVPNEKLFF
DNA: TGTGCCAGCAGCGCCCCGCACGGGGTACCTAATGAAAAACTGTTTTTT

size: NA
D: TRBD1
V: TRBV7-2
J: TRBJ2-1
CDR3: CASSLDRGSLYNEQFF
DNA: TGTGCCAGCAGCTTAGACAGGGGTTCTTTATACAATGAGCAGTTCTTC

size: NA
D: NA
V: TRBV5-4
J: TRBJ2-7
CDR3: CASSLGHREQYF
DNA: TGTGCCAGCAGCCTGGGACACCGTGAGCAGTACTTC

size: NA
D: NA
V: TRBV20-1
J: TRBJ1-1
CDR3: CSAGDFEAFF
DNA: TGCAGTGCGGGGGACTTTGAAGCTTTCTTT

size: NA
D: NA
V: TRBV15
J: TRBJ1-6
CDR3: CATSRGGAFYNSPLHF
DNA: TGTGCCACCAGCAGGGGTGGGGCATTTTATAATTCACCCCTCCACTTT

size: NA
D: TRBD2
V: TRBV20-1
J: TRBJ2-5
CDR3: CSASFAGGPEETQYF
DNA: TGCAGTGCTAGTTTTGCGGGGGGGCCGGAGGAGACCCAGTACTTC

size: NA
D: NA
V: TRBV5-6
J: TRBJ1-1
CDR3: CASSLVRNTEAFF
DNA: TGTGCCAGCAGCTTGGTGAGGAACACTGAAGCTTTCTTT

size: NA
D: NA
V: TRBV5-4
J: TRBJ2-3
CDR3: CASSLDPTRTDTQYF
DNA: TGTGCCAGCAGCTTGGATCCTACCCGCACAGATACGCAGTATTTT

size: NA
D: TRBD1
V: TRBV9
J: TRBJ1-3
CDR3: CASSGQGGTIYF
DNA: TGTGCCAGCAGCGGACAGGGGGGAACCATATATTTT

size: NA
D: NA
V: TRBV5-1
J: TRBJ1-4
CDR3: CASSPEGATNEKLFF
DNA: TGCGCCAGCAGCCCCGAGGGGGCAACTAATGAAAAACTGTTTTTT

size: NA
D: TRBD1
V: TRBV5-6
J: TRBJ2-7
CDR3: CASSLTRLKDRGYEQYF
DNA: TGTGCCAGCAGCCTGACCCGCTTGAAGGACAGGGGCTACGAGCAGTACTTC

size: NA
D: TRBD1
V: TRBV5-4
J: TRBJ1-2
CDR3: CASSPRQGYGYTF
DNA: TGTGCCAGCAGCCCTAGACAGGGCTATGGCTACACCTTC

size: NA
D: NA
V: TRBV19
J: TRBJ1-1
CDR3: CASSPSVDRTTEAFF
DNA: TGTGCCAGTAGTCCGTCCGTCGACAGGACCACTGAAGCTTTCTTT

size: NA
D: NA
V: TRBV6-6
J: TRBJ1-4
CDR3: CASRLQGRSEKLFF
DNA: TGTGCCAGCAGATTACAGGGAAGAAGCGAAAAACTGTTTTTT

size: NA
D: NA
V: TRBV5-1
J: TRBJ1-2
CDR3: CASSLASGSPYGYTF
DNA: TGCGCCAGCAGCTTGGCCTCGGGGTCTCCCTATGGCTACACCTTC

size: NA
D: NA
V: TRBV12-5
J: TRBJ1-2
CDR3: CASGLGRLYGYTF
DNA: TGTGCTAGTGGTTTGGGGCGACTCTATGGCTACACCTTC

size: few
D: NA
V: TRBV20-1
J: TRBJ1-6
CDR3: CSASGQPKNSPLHF
DNA: TGCAGTGCTAGTGGACAGCCTAAAAATTCACCCCTCCACTTT

size: NA
D: TRBD2
V: TRBV7-3
J: TRBJ2-3
CDR3: CASSPGGGGSTDTQYF
DNA: TGTGCCAGCAGCCCCGGGGGGGGAGGCAGCACAGATACGCAGTATTTT

size: NA
D: TRBD2
V: TRBV3-1/TRBV3-2
J: TRBJ2-1
CDR3: CASSLTSGAYNEQFF
DNA: TGTGCCAGCAGCCTGACTAGCGGGGCCTACAATGAGCAGTTCTTC

size: NA
D: TRBD1
V: TRBV19
J: TRBJ1-5
CDR3: CASSTRTGGNLVTSQHF
DNA: TGTGCCAGTAGTACTAGGACAGGGGGAAATTTAGTCACGTCCCAGCATTTT

size: NA
D: NA
V: TRBV7-9
J: TRBJ2-3
CDR3: CASSQRRVDTQYF
DNA: TGTGCCAGCAGCCAACGTCGGGTAGATACGCAGTATTTT

size: NA
D: TRBD1
V: TRBV2
J: TRBJ1-1
CDR3: CASSTGQGVTEAFF
DNA: TGTGCCAGCAGTACGGGACAGGGGGTCACTGAAGCTTTCTTT

size: NA
D: TRBD2
V: TRBV3-1/TRBV3-2
J: TRBJ2-3
CDR3: CASSQAGGGATDTQYF
DNA: TGTGCCAGCAGCCAAGCGGGCGGGGGGGCAACAGATACGCAGTATTTT

size: NA
D: TRBD1
V: TRBV4-3
J: TRBJ1-2
CDR3: CASSQIGTANYGYTF
DNA: TGCGCCAGCAGCCAAATCGGGACAGCTAACTATGGCTACACCTTC

size: NA
D: TRBD1
V: TRBV2
J: TRBJ1-1
CDR3: CASRGQGANTEAFF
DNA: TGTGCCAGTAGGGGACAGGGGGCGAACACTGAAGCTTTCTTT

size: NA
D: NA
V: TRBV3-1/TRBV3-2
J: TRBJ1-2
CDR3: CASSQAAIGGYTF
DNA: TGTGCCAGCAGCCAAGCCGCCATCGGGGGCTACACCTTC

size: NA
D: TRBD2
V: TRBV19
J: TRBJ2-1
CDR3: CASSILAGADNEQFF
DNA: TGTGCCAGTAGTATACTAGCGGGGGCCGACAATGAGCAGTTCTTC

size: NA
D: NA
V: TRBV15
J: TRBJ1-5
CDR3: CATSREATAGNQPQHF
DNA: TGTGCCACCAGCAGAGAGGCGACAGCAGGCAATCAGCCCCAGCATTTT

size: NA
D: NA
V: TRBV3-1/TRBV3-2
J: TRBJ1-6
CDR3: CASTPGGGQNSPLHF
DNA: TGTGCCAGCACCCCCGGCGGGGGCCAGAATTCACCCCTCCACTTT

size: NA
D: NA
V: TRBV9
J: TRBJ1-1
CDR3: CASSPGQRNTEAFF
DNA: TGTGCCAGCAGCCCTGGACAGAGGAACACTGAAGCTTTCTTT